This T cell receptor beta chain was recorded in a study of T cell responses to AZD1222 COVID-19 vaccine. CDR3 size: 15 residues. Germline-derived CDR1 and CDR2 are SGHDT and YYEEEE. The V and J ends lost 4 bases and 8 bases, in that order; junction bases with no gene match: 7. For this clone: Antigen specificity is unknown.

TCRdb's copy holds only in-frame clones and misses some; the assay was immunoSEQ multiplex PCR. The sample lists around 150,000 clones; roughly 90% were seen once. Broader study findings: The reported proportion of spike-specific TCRs targeting unmutated variant regions was nearly half.

The sequences come from peripheral blood, collected 28 days after the second AZD1222 dose. The receptor comes from an adult who received the AZD1222 COVID-19 vaccine. This chain links TRBV5-6 with TRBJ1-4; 11 positions agree with TRBD1. CDR3 in amino acids: CASSLKGQGGEKLFF. DNA of the CDR3: TGTGCCAGCAGCCTAAAGGGACAGGGGGGAGAAAAACTGTTTTTT.